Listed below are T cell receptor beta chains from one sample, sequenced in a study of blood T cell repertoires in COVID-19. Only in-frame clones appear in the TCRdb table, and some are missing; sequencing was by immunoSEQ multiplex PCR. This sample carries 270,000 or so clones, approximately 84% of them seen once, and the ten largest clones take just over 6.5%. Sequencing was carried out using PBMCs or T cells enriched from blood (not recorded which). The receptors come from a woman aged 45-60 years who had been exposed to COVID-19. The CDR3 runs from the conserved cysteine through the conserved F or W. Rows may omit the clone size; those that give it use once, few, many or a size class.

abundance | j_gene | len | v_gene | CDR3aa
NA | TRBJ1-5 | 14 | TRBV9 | CASSEGGSNQPQHF
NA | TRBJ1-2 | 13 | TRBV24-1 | CATTNREPYGYTF
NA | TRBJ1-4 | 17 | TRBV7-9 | CASSSWTGEPVRGKLFF
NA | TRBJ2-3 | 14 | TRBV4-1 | CASSQDSDRPTQYF
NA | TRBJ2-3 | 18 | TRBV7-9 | CASSLLRTSGDSTDTQYF
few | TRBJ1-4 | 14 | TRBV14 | CASSQDSTRQKLFF
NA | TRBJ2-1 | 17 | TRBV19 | CASSIDLAGASYNEQFF
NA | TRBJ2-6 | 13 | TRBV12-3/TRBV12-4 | CASSRGGANVLTF
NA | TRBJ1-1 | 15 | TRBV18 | CASSPIREGGTEAFF
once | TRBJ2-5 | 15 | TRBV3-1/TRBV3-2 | CASSQRGGAGETQYF
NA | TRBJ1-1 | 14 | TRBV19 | CASSISGENTEAFF
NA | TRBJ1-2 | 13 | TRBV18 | CASSGTGGYGYTF
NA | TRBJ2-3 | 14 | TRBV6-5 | CASSIAGGADTQYF
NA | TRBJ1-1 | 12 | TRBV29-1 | CSVVEGFAEAFF
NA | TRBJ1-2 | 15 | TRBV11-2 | CASSFSGTGTDGYTF
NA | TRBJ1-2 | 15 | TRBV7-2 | CASSTRQGGSYGYTF
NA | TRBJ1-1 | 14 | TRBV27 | CASSLTPRSPEAFF
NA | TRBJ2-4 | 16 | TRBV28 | CASSLAPYRDKNIQYF
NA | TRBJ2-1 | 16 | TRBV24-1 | CATSDSGQGELDEQFF
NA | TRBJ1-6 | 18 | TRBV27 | CASSLRDRQSSYNSPLHF
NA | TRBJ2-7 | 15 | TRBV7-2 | CASSLEGTGPYEQYF
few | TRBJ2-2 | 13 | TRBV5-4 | CASSTPGTGELFF
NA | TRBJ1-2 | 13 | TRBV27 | CASSHGRGNGYTF
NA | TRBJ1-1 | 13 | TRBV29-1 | CSASAGAVAEAFF
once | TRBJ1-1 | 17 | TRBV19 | CASTEALNRGENTEAFF
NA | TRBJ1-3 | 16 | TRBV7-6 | CASSLGPGASGNTIYF
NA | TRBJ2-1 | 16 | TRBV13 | CASSYWTSGYNVEQFF
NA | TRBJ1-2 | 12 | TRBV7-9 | CASSLASDGYTF
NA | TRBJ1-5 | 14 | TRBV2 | CASSDRVPNQPQHF
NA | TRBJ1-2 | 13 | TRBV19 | CASSRPGKGGYTF
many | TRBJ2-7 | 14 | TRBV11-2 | CASSHQGPPYEQYF
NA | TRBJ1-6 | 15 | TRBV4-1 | CASSQVVSGNSPLHF
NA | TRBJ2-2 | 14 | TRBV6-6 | CASSSSSGAGELFF
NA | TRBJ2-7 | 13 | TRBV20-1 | CSASAGGRYEQYF
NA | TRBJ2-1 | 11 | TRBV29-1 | CSARDSNEQFF
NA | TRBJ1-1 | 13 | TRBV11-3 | CASSLVHDGEAFF